The rows below give T cell receptor beta chains drawn from one sample of a study of shared T cell receptors in the human thymus. Using immunoSEQ multiplex PCR, the repertoire was profiled, and TCRdb retains in-frame clones only, with some absent. Of hundreds of thousands of clones in the sample, over 75% are singletons; the top ten hold 0.0094%. The same data also went into a second study, on human thymus T cells.

The sample was thymocytes. The receptors originated from a boy in the first two years of life with a congenital heart defect. Each CDR3 is given with its conserved first and last residue. The D gene is left open where the match is weak. Size tells how often a clone was seen (once, few, many) or the class of an expanded clone, and some rows leave it out.

clone_size	v_call	j_call	d_call	cdr3_aa	cdr3_nt
-	TRBV4-1	TRBJ1-4	TRBD1	CASREGQAPGANEKLFF	TGCGCCAGCAGGGAGGGACAGGCGCCTGGGGCTAATGAAAAACTGTTTTTT
-	TRBV14	TRBJ1-2	-	CASSHPPRRDYGYTF	TGTGCCAGCAGCCACCCTCCCAGGCGCGACTATGGCTACACCTTC
-	TRBV30	TRBJ2-1	-	CAWREGTDEQFF	TGTGCCTGGAGGGAGGGAACCGATGAGCAGTTCTTC
-	TRBV25-1	TRBJ2-7	TRBD1	CASSVTGPSYEQYF	TGTGCCAGCAGTGTGACAGGGCCCTCCTACGAGCAGTACTTC
-	TRBV25-1	TRBJ1-6	-	CASSERAGTNYNSPLHF	TGTGCCAGCAGTGAAAGAGCCGGGACAAATTATAATTCCCCCCTCCACTTT
-	TRBV21-1	TRBJ2-7	-	CASSIGSSGLSSYEQYF	TGTGCCAGCAGCATCGGGAGTTCGGGCCTAAGCTCCTACGAGCAGTACTTC
once	TRBV5-4	TRBJ2-5	-	CASSLVRQGGETQYF	TGTGCCAGCAGCTTGGTGCGTCAGGGAGGAGAGACCCAGTACTTC
-	TRBV4-3	TRBJ2-3	-	CASSQVAGHTQYF	TGCGCCAGCAGCCAAGTGGCAGGCCATACGCAGTATTTT
once	TRBV5-1	TRBJ2-7	-	CASRPRDFQYEQYF	TGCGCCAGTAGACCCCGGGACTTTCAATACGAGCAGTACTTC
-	TRBV7-9	TRBJ1-1	-	CASSLGSGAGTEAFF	TGTGCCAGCAGCTTAGGGTCAGGGGCGGGTACTGAAGCTTTCTTT
-	TRBV4-3	TRBJ2-7	TRBD1	CASSQGPETGGYEQYF	TGCGCCAGCAGCCAGGGCCCGGAGACAGGGGGCTACGAGCAGTACTTC
-	TRBV4-3	TRBJ2-7	-	CASSQASPGTSYEQYF	TGCGCCAGCAGCCAAGCCTCGCCAGGGACTTCCTACGAGCAGTACTTC
few	TRBV21-1	TRBJ2-2	-	CASSKGQGYTGELFF	TGTGCCAGCAGCAAAGGGCAGGGGTACACCGGGGAGCTGTTTTTT
-	TRBV5-1	TRBJ1-1	-	CASSSTGSNTEAFF	TGCGCCAGCAGCTCGACAGGTTCGAACACTGAAGCTTTCTTT
-	TRBV14	TRBJ2-5	-	CASSLTTSGETQYF	TGTGCCAGCAGCCTAACGACTAGTGGAGAGACCCAGTACTTC
once	TRBV14	TRBJ1-3	-	CASSQFHSGNTIYF	TGTGCCAGCAGCCAATTTCACTCTGGAAACACCATATATTTT
-	TRBV4-3	TRBJ2-1	-	CASSHEWSNEQFF	TGCGCCAGCAGCCACGAATGGAGCAATGAGCAGTTCTTC
once	TRBV4-1	TRBJ2-1	TRBD2	CASSRGGRGFHIEQFF	TGCGCCAGCAGCCGCGGAGGGCGGGGGTTCCACATTGAGCAGTTCTTC
-	TRBV14	TRBJ1-4	-	CASSQARQGATNEKLFF	TGTGCCAGCAGCCAAGCGAGGCAGGGTGCAACTAATGAAAAACTGTTTTTT
-	TRBV7-2	TRBJ2-7	TRBD2	CASSPTSGRFEQYF	TGTGCCAGCAGCCCGACTAGCGGGAGATTCGAGCAGTACTTC
few	TRBV21-1	TRBJ2-1	-	CASSKVVERGNSRNEQFF	TGTGCCAGCAGCAAAGTAGTCGAGCGGGGGAACAGTAGGAATGAGCAGTTCTTC
few	TRBV12-5	TRBJ2-5	-	CASGLVLGPSEQETQYF	TGTGCTAGTGGTTTGGTACTTGGCCCGTCGGAGCAAGAGACCCAGTACTTC
-	TRBV28	TRBJ2-3	TRBD2	CASRSTSGRGGDTQYF	TGTGCCAGCAGGTCAACAAGCGGGAGAGGTGGTGATACGCAGTATTTT
-	TRBV5-6	TRBJ1-4	-	CASSSHRDIERGYEKLFF	TGTGCCAGCAGCTCCCACCGGGACATCGAGAGGGGTTATGAAAAACTGTTTTTT
-	TRBV19	TRBJ1-1	-	CASSMAPMVGTEAFF	TGTGCCAGTAGTATGGCCCCCATGGTTGGCACTGAAGCTTTCTTT
-	TRBV4-3	TRBJ2-7	TRBD1	CASSLKARDRDGSYEQYF	TGCGCCAGCAGCCTTAAGGCCCGTGACAGGGATGGGTCCTACGAGCAGTACTTC
-	TRBV7-9	TRBJ1-5	TRBD1	CASSPTDRVPQPQHF	TGTGCCAGCAGCCCTACGGACAGGGTCCCCCAGCCCCAGCATTTT
-	TRBV28	TRBJ1-1	TRBD1	CASRDPGQVFYSRF	TGTGCCAGCAGAGACCCGGGACAGGTATTCTATAGTCGTTTT
-	TRBV7-8	TRBJ2-5	TRBD2	CASRSALGVASGRETQYF	TGTGCCAGCAGGTCCGCCCTTGGGGTGGCTAGCGGGAGAGAGACCCAGTACTTC
-	TRBV27	TRBJ2-1	TRBD2	CASSITSGRRGEMGNNEQFF	TGTGCCAGCAGTATCACTAGCGGGAGGCGCGGGGAAATGGGGAACAATGAGCAGTTCTTC
-	TRBV7-2	TRBJ2-1	TRBD2	CASSLEVGTSGGPYNEQFF	TGTGCCAGCAGCTTAGAGGTGGGGACTAGCGGGGGTCCCTACAATGAGCAGTTCTTC
-	TRBV11-2	TRBJ1-1	-	CASSSYSSNTEAFF	TGTGCCAGCAGCTCGTACAGCAGCAACACTGAAGCTTTCTTT
once	TRBV15	TRBJ1-5	TRBD1	CATSRPVPGTANQPQHF	TGTGCCACCAGCAGACCCGTTCCCGGGACAGCCAATCAGCCCCAGCATTTT
-	TRBV7-9	TRBJ2-7	-	CASSSGIHEQYF	TGTGCCAGCAGCTCGGGTATCCACGAGCAGTACTTC
-	TRBV12-5	TRBJ2-5	-	CASGHSEETQYF	TGTGCTAGTGGCCATTCCGAGGAGACCCAGTACTTC
-	TRBV28	TRBJ2-3	TRBD2	CASSSPALAGINNTQYF	TGTGCCAGCAGTTCCCCCGCGCTAGCGGGAATCAACAATACGCAGTATTTT
-	TRBV19	TRBJ2-1	TRBD2	CATSGRFYNEQFF	TGTGCCACCAGCGGGAGATTCTACAATGAGCAGTTCTTC
-	TRBV5-1	TRBJ2-2	TRBD2	CASSLAAAGDRCTGELFF	TGCGCCAGCAGCTTGGCCGCAGCGGGAGACCGTTGCACCGGGGAGCTGTTTTTT
once	TRBV30	TRBJ1-6	-	CAWSVEPGNSPLHF	TGTGCCTGGAGTGTTGAACCCGGTAATTCACCCCTCCACTTT
few	TRBV10-2	TRBJ1-5	-	CASSESGFGPRWEPQHF	TGCGCCAGCAGTGAGTCAGGTTTCGGTCCGAGGTGGGAGCCCCAGCATTTT
-	TRBV7-3	TRBJ2-1	TRBD2	CASSLGAGPYNEQFF	TGTGCCAGCAGCTTAGGAGCGGGACCCTACAATGAGCAGTTCTTC
-	TRBV21-1	TRBJ1-1	-	CATGVGNPMEAFF	TGTGCCACCGGAGTCGGGAACCCTATGGAAGCTTTCTTT
-	TRBV29-1	TRBJ1-4	-	CSVEGKGKAEKLFF	TGCAGCGTTGAAGGAAAGGGGAAAGCGGAAAAACTGTTTTTT
-	TRBV18	TRBJ2-3	TRBD1	CASSPNMDRQRTDTQYF	TGTGCCAGCTCACCGAATATGGACAGGCAACGCACAGATACGCAGTATTTT
-	TRBV9	TRBJ2-2	TRBD2	CASSASSGGTLNTGELFF	TGTGCCAGCAGCGCTTCTAGCGGGGGGACCTTGAACACCGGGGAGCTGTTTTTT
-	TRBV27	TRBJ2-2	TRBD2	CASSLFLAGGSTGELFF	TGTGCCAGCAGTTTATTCTTAGCGGGAGGGAGTACCGGGGAGCTGTTTTTT
-	TRBV27	TRBJ2-6	-	CASSQSAGSGANVLTF	TGTGCCAGCAGTCAATCCGCGGGCTCTGGGGCCAACGTCCTGACTTTC
-	TRBV28	TRBJ2-3	-	CASNPAPYPEVTQYF	TGTGCCAGCAATCCGGCGCCCTATCCAGAGGTTACGCAGTATTTT